This TCR beta chain was found in a study of technical replicates of blood from a few donors. This CDR3 is built from 16 residues. Germline V gene data show CDR1 as MNHEY and CDR2 as SMNVEV (reference sequence). V lost 0 bases and J 3 bases, leaving 11 bases between the germline ends. Generated by immunoSEQ multiplex PCR, the TCRdb table keeps only in-frame clones and is missing some. The table records about 14,000 clones, approximately 95% of them present only once. The rearrangement links TRBV27 to TRBJ2-2; no reliable D call. The source of this sequence is a human donor in good health. The sequenced sample consisted of PBMCs. CDR3 nucleotides: TGTGCCAGCAGTTTATCGTACGGGTACGACACCGGGGAGCTGTTTTTT. This gives the protein CASSLSYGYDTGELFF.